These 9 T cell receptor beta chains came from one sample sequenced in a study of blood T cell repertoires in COVID-19 (dated by TCRdb to about 2020). The library came from the immunoSEQ multiplex PCR assay. The table comes from immuneACCESS by way of TCRdb, which keeps in-frame sequences with V and J called. Part of the clones is missing from these tables; in studies checked, under half for an unresolved V gene and the rest for unknown reasons. The sample contains about 72,000 clones, under 90% of them found a single time. About a tenth of the sample lies in the top ten. The sample comprised peripheral blood. The source of these receptors is a man in his 70s with active or convalescent COVID-19.

The V and J genes are TRBV5-1 and TRBJ2-2; TRBD2 matches 8 bases. Germline assignment: CDR1 SGHRS and CDR2 YFSETQ. The CDR3 loop spans 15 amino acids. The trim removed 3 bases at V and 4 bases at J, leaving 5 bases unmatched. The CDR3 protein is CASSSGTSITGELFF. CDR3 DNA: TGCGCCAGCAGCTCCGGGACTAGTATCACCGGGGAGCTGTTTTTT. The whole variable domain, filled in from reference TRBV5-1 and TRBJ2-2, reads KAGVTQTPRYLIKTRGQQVTLSCSPISGHRSVSWYQQTPGQGLQFLFEYFSETQRNKGNFPGRFSGRQFSNSRSEMNVSTLELGDSALYLCASSSGTSITGELFFGEGSRLTVL.

The rearrangement joins TRBV2 to TRBJ1-5; D is uncertain. The germline V and J ends were trimmed by 5 bases and 0 bases, with 8 bases remaining between them. The CDR3 has 14 residues. Germline assignment: CDR1 SNHLY and CDR2 FYNNEI. In DNA, the CDR3 is TGTGCCAGCAGTCAGACAAATAGCAATCAGCCCCAGCATTTT. This codes for CASSQTNSNQPQHF.

The gene calls are TRBV4-2 and TRBJ2-2; maybe TRBD1 (6 bases). Per the germline V gene, CDR1 is LGHNA and CDR2 is YNFKEQ. V lost 0 bases and J lost 5, with 10 bases in between. This CDR3 has 15 residues. As DNA, the CDR3 is TGTGCCAGCAGCCAAGATCTGACAGGTACCGGGGAGCTGTTTTTT. Its protein product is CASSQDLTGTGELFF.

The genes are TRBV11-3 and TRBJ2-2; a possible D gene is TRBD1 (5 bases). The CDR3 length is 14 residues. Germline loops: CDR1 SGHNT, CDR2 YENEEA. V lost 8 bases to trimming and J lost 3 bases, with 13 bases between them. DNA for the CDR3: TGTGCCAGCCGAGAATGGGGCGACACCGGGGAGCTGTTTTTT. Amino acids: CASREWGDTGELFF.

This chain joins TRBV27 and TRBJ1-2; the match to TRBD1 covers 9 bases. Losses at the gene ends were 6 bases for V and 2 bases for J; bases not matched to a gene: 1. This CDR3 has 13 residues. Germline lookup yields CDR1 MNHEY and CDR2 SMNVEV (reference sequence). Written as DNA, the CDR3 is TGTGCCAGCAGGGGGACAGGGAACTATGGCTACACCTTC. The encoded protein is CASRGTGNYGYTF.

The CDR3 spells CASSLNRVDDGLFF. CDR3 nucleotides: TGCGCCAGCAGCTTAAACAGGGTAGACGATGGACTGTTTTTT. The V and J genes are TRBV5-1 and TRBJ1-4; D is perhaps TRBD1 (6 bases). Germline values: CDR1 SGHRS, CDR2 YFSETQ. This CDR3 contains 14 residues. V lost 2 bases and J 13 bases, leaving 18 bases between the germline ends.

CDR3 DNA sequence: TGTGCCAGCAGCCAAACTCCTGGGGAGAGCTATGGCTACACCTTC. Its translation: CASSQTPGESYGYTF. The J gene is TRBJ1-2, the V gene TRBV14; D uncertain. Trimming pared 2 bases from V and 4 bases from J, leaving 14 bases between. Germline V gene sequence: CDR1 SGHDN, CDR2 FVKESK. The CDR3 has 15 residues.

This clone was recorded a few times. The chain employs TRBV6-5 and TRBJ2-7; the D gene is possibly TRBD2 (5 bases). The ends were cut back, 10 bases at V and 2 bases at J, with 15 bases in the middle. The CDR3 contains 13 residues. The V gene's germline CDR1 is MNHEY and CDR2 SVGAGI. The CDR3 region is CATRPGNTYEQYF. The CDR3 DNA follows: TGTGCCACCCGACCGGGGAACACCTACGAGCAGTACTTC.

J is TRBJ1-2 and V is TRBV18; TRBD1 agrees at 9 bases. The CDR3 has 15 amino acids. V lost 4 bases, J lost 7 bases, and 10 bases stayed unmatched. Germline V gene lookup returns CDR1 KGHSH and CDR2 LQKENI. The CDR3 sequence: CASSLSRDRVSGYTF. DNA of the CDR3: TGTGCCAGCTCACTCTCCCGGGACAGGGTGAGTGGCTACACCTTC.